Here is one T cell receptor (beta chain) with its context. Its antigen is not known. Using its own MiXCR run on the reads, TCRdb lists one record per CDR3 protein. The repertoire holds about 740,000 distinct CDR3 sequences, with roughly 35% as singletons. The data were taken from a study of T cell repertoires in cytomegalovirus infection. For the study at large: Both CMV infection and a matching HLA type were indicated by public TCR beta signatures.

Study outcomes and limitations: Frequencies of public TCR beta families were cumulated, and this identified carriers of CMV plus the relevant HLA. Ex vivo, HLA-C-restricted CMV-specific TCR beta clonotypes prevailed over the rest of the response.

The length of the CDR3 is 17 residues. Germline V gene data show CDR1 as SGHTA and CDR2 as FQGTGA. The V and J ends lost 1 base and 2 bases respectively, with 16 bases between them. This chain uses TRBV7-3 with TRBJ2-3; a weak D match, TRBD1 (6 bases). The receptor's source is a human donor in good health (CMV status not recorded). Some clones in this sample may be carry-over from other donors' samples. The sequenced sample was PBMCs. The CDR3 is CASSLRPGHPDTDTQYF. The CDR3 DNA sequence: TGTGCCAGCAGCTTAAGACCGGGACACCCGGACACAGATACGCAGTATTTT.